A single sample is the source of the 4 T cell receptor beta chains below, sequenced in a study of blood T cell repertoires in COVID-19. The assay was immunoSEQ multiplex PCR, and TCRdb's table has in-frame clones only and misses some. In the table there are tens of thousands of clones, roughly nine tenths of which are singletons. Sequencing was done on a sample of peripheral blood. These receptor sequences come from a woman aged 80 or over with acute or convalescent COVID-19.

This clone was recorded only once. The chain uses TRBV7-9 and TRBJ1-3; D is unresolved. The length of the CDR3 is 15 residues. Germline V CDR1 and CDR2: SEHNR, FQNEAQ (reference sequence). V was cut by 6 bases and J by 0 bases, with 12 bases left in between. In nucleotides, the CDR3 is TGTGCCAGCAGGCAACCACAGAACTCTGGAAACACCATATATTTT. Encoded protein: CASRQPQNSGNTIYF. The variable domain in full, with the rest retrieved from reference TRBV7-9 and TRBJ1-3, is DTGVSQNPRHKITKRGQNVTFRCDPISEHNRLYWYRQTLGQGPEFLTYFQNEAQLEKSRLLSDRFSAERPKGSFSTLEIQRTEQGDSAMYLCASRQPQNSGNTIYFGEGSWLTVV.

The chain has TRBV30 and TRBJ2-5; 15 bases are a match to TRBD2. The germline CDR1 and CDR2 sequences are GTSNPN and SVGIG (reference sequence). CDR3 size: 17 residues. Unmatched junction bases numbered 8, after V lost 2 bases and J lost 4 bases. Here the CDR3 reads CAWSPGLAGGPGETQYF. The CDR3 nucleotides are TGTGCCTGGAGTCCCGGACTAGCGGGGGGGCCGGGAGAGACCCAGTACTTC.

The chain links TRBV18 to TRBJ1-6, with 7 nucleotides matching TRBD1. From germline, CDR1 is KGHSH and CDR2 LQKENI. Trimming took 2 bases from V and 7 from J; bases not matched to a gene: 5. This CDR3 has 15 residues. Here the CDR3 DNA reads TGTGCCAGCTCACCAGGAGGGGGCCGGAATTCACCCCTCCACTTT. Translation: CASSPGGGRNSPLHF.

The genes are TRBV12-3 or TRBV12-4 and TRBJ1-1; 8 bases line up with TRBD1. Trimming took 7 bases from V and 4 from J; bases not matched to a gene: 5. This CDR3 has 13 amino acids. This CDR3 reads CASNYRGGTEAFF. Written as DNA, the CDR3 is TGTGCCAGCAATTACAGGGGGGGCACTGAAGCTTTCTTT.